The 29 T cell receptor beta chains listed next were all sequenced from one sample in a study of cytomegalovirus exposure and HLA in healthy donors. Only in-frame clones appear in the TCRdb table, and some are missing; sequencing was by immunoSEQ multiplex PCR. This sample has some 250,000 clones, with 90% found just once. Sequenced sample: PBMCs. The origin of the receptors is a woman aged 25 to 39 in good health and CMV-seronegative.

This clone appeared a single time. The chain employs TRBV6-6 and TRBJ2-1, with D perhaps assigned TRBD1 or TRBD2 (5 bases each). Trimming removed 6 bases from V and 3 bases from J, with 12 bases in between. CDR3 length equals 14 residues. CDR1 and CDR2 from the germline V gene are MNHNY and SVGAGI (reference sequence). In nucleotides, the CDR3 is TGTGCCAGCAGCCCTTGGGACCACTACAATGAGCAGTTCTTC. Its translation: CASSPWDHYNEQFF.

This rearrangement joins TRBV2 to TRBJ2-1; TRBD2 agrees at 12 bases. The V gene end was trimmed by 8 bases and the J gene end by 5 bases; junction bases not matched to a gene: 7. Per the germline V gene, CDR1 is SNHLY and CDR2 is FYNNEI. This CDR3 has 15 amino acids. The CDR3 reads CASLRGLAGNNEQFF. CDR3 sequence (DNA): TGTGCCAGCCTCCGCGGACTAGCGGGAAACAATGAGCAGTTCTTC.

The V gene is TRBV4-3, the J gene TRBJ2-7; TRBD1 is a possible D gene (7 bases). Trimming pared 4 bases from V and 2 bases from J, leaving 18 bases between. Germline V gene sequence: CDR1 LGHNA, CDR2 YSLEER. The CDR3 is 16 residues long. This CDR3 reads CASSLKTQGGPYEQYF. The DNA of the CDR3 is TGCGCCAGCAGCCTCAAGACCCAGGGGGGACCCTACGAGCAGTACTTC.

V is TRBV14 and J is TRBJ2-3; possible D gene TRBD2, 6 bases. CDR3 size: 13 residues. Germline CDR1 is SGHDN and CDR2 is FVKESK. The germline V and J ends were trimmed by 1 base and 6 bases, with 8 bases remaining between them. For the CDR3, the DNA is TGTGCCAGCAGCCAAGCGGCGGGGGATACGCAGTATTTT. Its protein product is CASSQAAGDTQYF.

This clone was seen a single time. The chain employs TRBV19 and TRBJ2-5, with D uncertain. This CDR3 has 13 residues. Germline loops: CDR1 LNHDA, CDR2 SQIVND (reference sequence). Trimming stripped 6 bases from V and 1 base from J, with 9 bases between. Here the CDR3 DNA reads TGTGCCAGTAGGTCGAGCCGCCAAGAGACCCAGTACTTC. Its protein product is CASRSSRQETQYF.

Notes on this clone: Other DNA sequences within the sample encode an identical CDR3. The J gene is TRBJ1-1, the V gene TRBV28; no firm D call. The germline gives CDR1 MDHEN, CDR2 SYDVKM. The CDR3 spans 11 residues. V was cut by 7 bases and J by 0 bases, with 3 bases left in between. CDR3 sequence reads: CASTLNTEAFF. For the CDR3, the DNA is TGTGCCAGCACCCTGAACACTGAAGCTTTCTTT.

This chain links TRBV27 with TRBJ2-7; 9 bases line up with TRBD1. Germline V CDR1 and CDR2: MNHEY, SMNVEV (reference sequence). Germline trimming cut 5 bases from V and 4 bases from J; bases unmatched to any gene: 9. This CDR3 comprises 15 residues. The CDR3 sequence: CASSHTGGGFYEQYF. The CDR3 nucleotides read TGTGCCAGCAGTCATACAGGGGGCGGATTTTACGAGCAGTACTTC.

The rearrangement uses TRBV6-6 and TRBJ1-5; D is uncertain. Germline V gene lookup returns CDR1 MNHNY and CDR2 SVGAGI (reference sequence). V was clipped by 0 bases and J by 7 bases, with 13 bases between them. CDR3 length equals 15 residues. Here the CDR3 DNA reads TGTGCCAGCAGTTACTCGAACGGGGTAGGGCAGCCCCAGCATTTT. This translates into CASSYSNGVGQPQHF.

The V gene is TRBV6-6, the J gene TRBJ1-1; no clear D gene. The CDR3 contains 13 residues. Trimming took off 2 bases at V and 7 bases at J, with 11 bases between the two ends. Germline V gene data show CDR1 as MNHNY and CDR2 as SVGAGI (reference sequence). The CDR3 loop reads CASSYDGGGEAFF. In DNA, the CDR3 is TGTGCCAGCAGTTACGATGGCGGCGGTGAAGCTTTCTTT.

The rearrangement uses TRBV6-1 and TRBJ1-5; no reliable D call. CDR1 is MNHNS and CDR2 is SASEGT in the germline V gene. V was clipped by 2 bases and J by 7 bases, with 18 bases between them. CDR3 size: 16 residues. This chain's CDR3 is CASSEWREDGGQPQHF. The CDR3 nucleotides are TGTGCCAGCAGTGAATGGAGAGAAGACGGAGGGCAGCCCCAGCATTTT.

This clone was detected once. The genes are TRBV12-2 and TRBJ2-4. TRBV12-2 is termed a pseudogene. This CDR3 has 16 residues. CDR3 protein: CASRFFLGTTKNIQYF. The DNA of the CDR3 is TGTGCAAGTCGCTTCTTCCTGGGGACGACCAAAAACATTCAGTACTTC.

This chain joins TRBV5-6 and TRBJ2-1, with 12 nucleotides matching TRBD2. J was trimmed by 9 bases and V by 2 bases; bases with no gene match: 12. The germline V gene has CDR1 SGHDT and CDR2 YYEEEE. The CDR3 runs 17 residues. CDR3 loop: CASSLRWRLAGATEQFF. The CDR3 DNA reads TGTGCCAGCAGCTTACGGTGGAGACTAGCGGGAGCCACTGAGCAGTTCTTC.

V usage is TRBV19 and J usage is TRBJ2-3; 7 bases fit TRBD2. CDR1 is LNHDA and CDR2 is SQIVND in the germline V gene (reference sequence). With V trimmed by 6 bases and J by 6 bases, 12 bases remained unmatched. The CDR3 is 15 amino acids. The CDR3 sequence is CASSSSGGEVDTQYF. The DNA of the CDR3 is TGTGCCAGTAGCTCTTCGGGAGGAGAAGTGGATACGCAGTATTTT.

The chain employs TRBV27 and TRBJ2-1; D remains ambiguous. The V end was cut by 6 bases, the J end by 7 bases, with 13 bases between. Germline V gene sequence: CDR1 MNHEY, CDR2 SMNVEV (reference sequence). The CDR3 is made up of 13 amino acids. The CDR3 protein is CASRPRMVNEQFF. The CDR3, as DNA: TGTGCCAGCAGACCCCGAATGGTAAATGAGCAGTTCTTC.

In this sample, this clone turned up once. This chain links TRBV7-2 with TRBJ2-7; 8 nucleotides align to TRBD1. Germline lookup yields CDR1 SGHTA and CDR2 FQGNSA. The CDR3 runs 15 residues. V shed 4 bases and J 6 bases; nucleotides not matched to a gene: 11. CDR3 bases: TGTGCCAGCAGCTCGCAACAGGGGGTCCGGTCCGAGCAGTACTTC. As protein: CASSSQQGVRSEQYF. The full variable domain, rest sourced from reference TRBV7-2 and TRBJ2-7, is GAGVSQSPSNKVTEKGKDVELRCDPISGHTALYWYRQSLGQGLEFLIYFQGNSAPDKSGLPSDRFSAERTGGSVSTLTIQRTQQEDSAVYLCASSSQQGVRSEQYFGPGTRLTVT.

The chain links TRBV11-2 to TRBJ2-7, with D uncertain. V was shortened by 5 bases and J by 0 bases, with 8 bases between the two germline ends. Germline CDR1 and CDR2: SGHAT and FQNNGV. The CDR3 runs to 13 residues. The CDR3 spells CASSPPLSYEQYF. The CDR3 region has the DNA TGTGCCAGCAGCCCGCCCCTCTCCTACGAGCAGTACTTC.

The table lists this clone with a count of one. The chain carries TRBV30 and TRBJ2-1; D call uncertain. The V end was cut by 3 bases, the J end by 5 bases, with 11 bases between. The CDR3 contains 13 residues. CDR1 is GTSNPN, CDR2 SVGIG, per germline (reference sequence). CDR3 sequence: CAWRQILNNEQFF. CDR3 nucleotides: TGTGCCTGGAGACAGATTTTAAACAATGAGCAGTTCTTC.

The gene calls are TRBV28 and TRBJ2-5; the D call may be TRBD1 or TRBD2 (5 bases each). Germline CDR1 is MDHEN and CDR2 is SYDVKM. There are 13 residues in the CDR3. The V end lost 3 bases, the J end lost 7 bases, and 12 bases lay between the germline ends. The CDR3 protein is CASSFGGLGTQYF. The CDR3 DNA reads TGTGCCAGCAGTTTTGGGGGTCTTGGGACCCAGTACTTC.

The chain combines TRBV6-5 with TRBJ2-5, with TRBD2 as a possible D gene (5 bases). From germline, CDR1 is MNHEY and CDR2 SVGAGI. The length of the CDR3 is 14 residues. The V end was cut by 5 bases, the J end by 5 bases, with 15 bases between. The CDR3 DNA follows: TGTGCCAGCAGTCTGGCTAGCACTTGGGAGACCCAGTACTTC. Translated, it gives CASSLASTWETQYF.

Here the CDR3 DNA reads TGTGCCAGCAGTTTATGGACAGGTAGAACCTACGAGCAGTACTTC. Protein product: CASSLWTGRTYEQYF. The rearrangement joins TRBV28 to TRBJ2-7, with D tentatively TRBD1 (6 bases). Germline CDR1 is MDHEN and CDR2 is SYDVKM. V lost 0 bases and J 2 bases, leaving 11 bases between the germline ends. The CDR3 spans 15 residues.

The rearrangement joins TRBV25-1 to TRBJ1-1; 7 bases fit TRBD1. V lost 4 bases and J lost 1; bases outside the gene matches: 12. The CDR3 is 17 residues long. Germline V gene lookup returns CDR1 MGHDK and CDR2 SYGVNS. The CDR3 nucleotides read TGTGCCAGCAGTGGCCGACAGGGAAACTCGGAGAACACTGAAGCTTTCTTT. It translates to CASSGRQGNSENTEAFF.

The chain employs TRBV28 and TRBJ2-5; no clear D gene. This CDR3 is 11 amino acids long. Germline lookup yields CDR1 MDHEN and CDR2 SYDVKM. Trimming pared 2 bases from V and 7 bases from J, leaving 5 bases between. The CDR3 coding sequence is TGTGCCAGCAGTTTAGGTCTGACCCAGTACTTC. Amino acids: CASSLGLTQYF. Complete variable domain (other parts from reference TRBV28 and TRBJ2-5): DVKVTQSSRYLVKRTGEKVFLECVQDMDHENMFWYRQDPGLGLRLIYFSYDVKMKEKGDIPEGYSVSREKKERFSLILESASTNQTSMYLCASSLGLTQYFGPGTRLLVL.

This sequence joins TRBV4-3 and TRBJ2-2; D gene unclear. Germline V CDR1 and CDR2: LGHNA, YSLEER. V gave up 1 base and J gave up 8 bases, with 14 bases separating them. This CDR3 has 15 residues. CDR3 bases: TGCGCCAGCAGCCAAGTTATTAAGGACCAGGGGGAGCTGTTTTTT. This encodes CASSQVIKDQGELFF.

This sequence joins TRBV18 and TRBJ2-7, with a tentative D call TRBD2 (5 bases). CDR1 is KGHSH, CDR2 LQKENI, per germline. Between the trimmed V and J ends, which lost 3 bases and 6 bases, there was a span of 12 bases. This CDR3 is built from 13 residues. CDR3 sequence: CASSPGLHSEQYF. The CDR3 bases are TGTGCCAGCTCACCCGGACTCCATTCCGAGCAGTACTTC.

This chain joins TRBV6-5 and TRBJ2-5; 8 nucleotides match TRBD1. Germline CDR1 and CDR2: MNHEY and SVGAGI. With V trimmed by 2 bases and J by 4 bases, 6 bases remained unmatched. The CDR3 is 15 residues long. Here the CDR3 reads CASSYSPGGAETQYF. CDR3 DNA: TGTGCCAGCAGTTACAGCCCAGGGGGCGCAGAGACCCAGTACTTC.

This chain links TRBV7-9 with TRBJ2-7; TRBD1 agrees at 7 bases. CDR3 size: 14 residues. The ends lost 5 bases at V and 4 bases at J; junction bases unmatched: 8. Germline-derived CDR1 and CDR2 are SEHNR and FQNEAQ (reference sequence). DNA of the CDR3: TGTGCCAGCAGCCCAGGGACAGAATTTTACGAGCAGTACTTC. It encodes CASSPGTEFYEQYF.

This rearrangement joins TRBV28 to TRBJ2-3; 7 bases are a match to TRBD2. V gave up 5 bases and J gave up 4 bases; unmatched junction bases: 21. CDR3 length: 19 amino acids. Germline CDR1 is MDHEN and CDR2 is SYDVKM. The CDR3 region is CASSPWGGERFFSADTQYF. DNA for the CDR3: TGTGCCAGCAGTCCCTGGGGGGGAGAACGGTTTTTTAGCGCAGATACGCAGTATTTT.

The chain carries TRBV29-1 and TRBJ1-2, with TRBD1 as a possible D gene (5 bases). This CDR3 is 15 amino acids long. V was shortened by 4 bases and J by 4 bases, with 19 bases between the two germline ends. Germline assignment: CDR1 SQVTM and CDR2 ANQGSEA. The CDR3 bases are TGCAGCGTTGGCGGATGGATGGGGCAACGCTATGGCTACACCTTC. Translation gives CSVGGWMGQRYGYTF.

This clone appeared a few times. The rearrangement joins TRBV6-6 to TRBJ1-5; 7 nucleotides line up with TRBD1. Germline CDR1 MNHNY, CDR2 SVGAGI (reference sequence). The CDR3 loop spans 15 amino acids. V lost 2 bases, J lost 4 bases, and 5 bases stayed unmatched. CDR3 region: CASSYEAGGNQPQHF. In DNA form, the CDR3 reads TGTGCCAGCAGTTACGAAGCAGGGGGGAATCAGCCCCAGCATTTT.